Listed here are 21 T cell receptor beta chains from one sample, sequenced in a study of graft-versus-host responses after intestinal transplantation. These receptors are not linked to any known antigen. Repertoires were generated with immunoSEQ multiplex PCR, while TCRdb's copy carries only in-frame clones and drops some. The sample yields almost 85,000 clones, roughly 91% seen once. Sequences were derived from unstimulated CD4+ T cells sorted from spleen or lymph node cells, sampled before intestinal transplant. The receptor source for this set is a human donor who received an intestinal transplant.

The CDR3 loop is CASSFDKGSDTQYF. CDR3 nucleotide sequence: TGTGCCAGCAGCTTTGATAAGGGGTCAGATACGCAGTATTTT. The genes are TRBV7-2 and TRBJ2-3; maybe TRBD1 (5 bases). CDR3 length equals 14 residues. Per the germline V gene, CDR1 is SGHTA and CDR2 is FQGNSA. The V end was cut by 3 bases, the J end by 4 bases, with 11 bases between.

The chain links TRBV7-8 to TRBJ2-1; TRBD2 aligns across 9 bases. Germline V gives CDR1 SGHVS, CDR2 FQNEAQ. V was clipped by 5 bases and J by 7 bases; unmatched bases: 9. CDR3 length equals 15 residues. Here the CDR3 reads CASSRRLAGSNEQFF. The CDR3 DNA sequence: TGTGCCAGCAGCCGCCGGCTAGCGGGAAGTAATGAGCAGTTCTTC.

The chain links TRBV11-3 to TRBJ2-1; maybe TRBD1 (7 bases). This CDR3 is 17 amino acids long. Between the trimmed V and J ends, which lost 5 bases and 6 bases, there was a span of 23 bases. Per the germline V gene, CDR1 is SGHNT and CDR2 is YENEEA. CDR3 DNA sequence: TGTGCCAGCAGCACAGGGGTTTTGCGGGGTGACCTCAATGAGCAGTTCTTC. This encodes CASSTGVLRGDLNEQFF.

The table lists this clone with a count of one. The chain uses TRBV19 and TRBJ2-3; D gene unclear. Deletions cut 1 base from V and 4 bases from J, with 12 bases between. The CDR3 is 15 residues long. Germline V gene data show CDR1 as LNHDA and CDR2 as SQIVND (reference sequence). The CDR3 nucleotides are TGTGCCAGTAGTATAGTCTTCGGCGGCCCAGATACGCAGTATTTT. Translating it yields CASSIVFGGPDTQYF.

CDR3 sequence (DNA): TGTGCCAGCAGCTTGGGGACAATTAATGAAAAACTGTTTTTT. Translated: CASSLGTINEKLFF. The chain links TRBV5-6 to TRBJ1-4; tentatively, D is TRBD1 (5 bases). The V end lost 0 bases, the J end lost 4 bases, and 7 bases lay between the germline ends. The germline CDR1 and CDR2 sequences are SGHDT and YYEEEE. There are 14 residues in the CDR3.

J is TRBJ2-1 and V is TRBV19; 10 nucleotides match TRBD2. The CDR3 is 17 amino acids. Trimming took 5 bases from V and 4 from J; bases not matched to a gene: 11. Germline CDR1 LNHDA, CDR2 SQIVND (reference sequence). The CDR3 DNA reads TGTGCCAGTAGTTCTATCTTCCCTAGCGGGAGTTACAATGAGCAGTTCTTC. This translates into CASSSIFPSGSYNEQFF.

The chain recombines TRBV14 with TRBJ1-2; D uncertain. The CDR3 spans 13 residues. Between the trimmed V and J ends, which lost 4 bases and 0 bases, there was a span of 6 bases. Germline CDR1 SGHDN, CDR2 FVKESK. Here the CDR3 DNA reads TGTGCCAGCAGCCTCAAAACTAACTATGGCTACACCTTC. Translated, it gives CASSLKTNYGYTF.

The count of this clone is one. This CDR3 reads CASSRSGSKETQYF. CDR3 coding DNA: TGCGCCAGCAGCCGTTCAGGGTCTAAAGAGACCCAGTACTTC. The V and J genes are TRBV5-1 and TRBJ2-5, with a tentative D call TRBD1 (5 bases). The CDR3 is 14 amino acids. Per germline, CDR1 SGHRS and CDR2 YFSETQ. The V and J ends lost 4 bases and 3 bases respectively, with 13 bases between them. Combining the CDR3 with reference TRBV5-1 and TRBJ2-5 gives the whole variable domain KAGVTQTPRYLIKTRGQQVTLSCSPISGHRSVSWYQQTPGQGLQFLFEYFSETQRNKGNFPGRFSGRQFSNSRSEMNVSTLELGDSALYLCASSRSGSKETQYFGPGTRLLVL.

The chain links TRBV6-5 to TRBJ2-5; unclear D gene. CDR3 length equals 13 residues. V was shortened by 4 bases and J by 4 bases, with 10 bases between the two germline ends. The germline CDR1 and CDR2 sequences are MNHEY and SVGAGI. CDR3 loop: CASSSGPGETQYF. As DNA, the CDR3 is TGTGCCAGCAGTTCTGGGCCAGGAGAGACCCAGTACTTC.

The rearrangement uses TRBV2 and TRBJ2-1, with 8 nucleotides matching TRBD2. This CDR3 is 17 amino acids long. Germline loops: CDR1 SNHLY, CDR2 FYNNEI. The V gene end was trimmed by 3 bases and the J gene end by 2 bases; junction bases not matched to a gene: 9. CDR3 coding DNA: TGTGCCAGCAGTGATGTCGCGGGGGGTCGCACCTACAATGAGCAGTTCTTC. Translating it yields CASSDVAGGRTYNEQFF.

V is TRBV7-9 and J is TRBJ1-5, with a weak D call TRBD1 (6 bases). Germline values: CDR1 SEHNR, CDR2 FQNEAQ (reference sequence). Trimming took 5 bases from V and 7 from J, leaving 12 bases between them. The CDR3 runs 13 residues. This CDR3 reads CASSLQGNQPQHF. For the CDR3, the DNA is TGTGCCAGCAGCCTACAGGGAAACCAGCCCCAGCATTTT.

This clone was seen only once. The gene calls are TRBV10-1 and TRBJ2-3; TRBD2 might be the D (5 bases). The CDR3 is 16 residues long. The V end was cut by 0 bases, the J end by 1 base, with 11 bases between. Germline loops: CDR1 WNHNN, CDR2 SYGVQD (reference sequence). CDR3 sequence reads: CASSESRLAGTDTQYF. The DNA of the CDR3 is TGCGCCAGCAGTGAGTCTAGGCTAGCCGGCACAGATACGCAGTATTTT.

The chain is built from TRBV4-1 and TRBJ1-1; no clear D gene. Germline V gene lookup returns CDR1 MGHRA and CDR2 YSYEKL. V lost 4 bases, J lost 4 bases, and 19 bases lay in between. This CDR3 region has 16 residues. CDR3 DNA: TGCGCCAGCAGCCCCGGACGGATCGAGAGCGGCACTGAAGCTTTCTTT. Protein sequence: CASSPGRIESGTEAFF.

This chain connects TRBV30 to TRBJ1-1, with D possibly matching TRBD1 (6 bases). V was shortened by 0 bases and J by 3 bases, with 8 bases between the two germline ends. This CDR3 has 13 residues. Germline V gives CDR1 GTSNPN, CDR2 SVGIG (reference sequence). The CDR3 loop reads CAWSVHRDTEAFF. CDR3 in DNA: TGTGCCTGGAGTGTCCACAGGGACACTGAAGCTTTCTTT.

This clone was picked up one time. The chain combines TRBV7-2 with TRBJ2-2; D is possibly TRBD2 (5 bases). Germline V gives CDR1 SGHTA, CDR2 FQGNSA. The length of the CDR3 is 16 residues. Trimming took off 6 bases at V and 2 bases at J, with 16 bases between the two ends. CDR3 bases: TGTGCCAGCAGGCGCCGAAGCCGGGGAAACACCGGGGAGCTGTTTTTT. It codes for CASRRRSRGNTGELFF.

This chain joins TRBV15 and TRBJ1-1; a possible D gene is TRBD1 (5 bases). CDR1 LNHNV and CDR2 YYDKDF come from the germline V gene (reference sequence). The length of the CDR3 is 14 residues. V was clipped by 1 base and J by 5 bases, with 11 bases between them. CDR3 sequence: CATSRAPRDTEAFF. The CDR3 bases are TGTGCCACCAGCAGAGCACCCAGGGATACTGAAGCTTTCTTT.

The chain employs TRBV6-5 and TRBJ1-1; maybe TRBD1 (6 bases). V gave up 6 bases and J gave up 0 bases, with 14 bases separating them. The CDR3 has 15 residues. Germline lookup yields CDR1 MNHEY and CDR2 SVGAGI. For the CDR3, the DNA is TGTGCCAGCAGACTCACCGGGACAATGAACACTGAAGCTTTCTTT. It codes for CASRLTGTMNTEAFF.

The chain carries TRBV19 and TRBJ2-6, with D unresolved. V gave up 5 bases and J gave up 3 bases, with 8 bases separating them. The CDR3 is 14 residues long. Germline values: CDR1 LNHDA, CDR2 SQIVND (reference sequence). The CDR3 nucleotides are TGTGCCAGTAGTCCCCGCTATGGGGCCAACGTCCTGACTTTC. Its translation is CASSPRYGANVLTF.

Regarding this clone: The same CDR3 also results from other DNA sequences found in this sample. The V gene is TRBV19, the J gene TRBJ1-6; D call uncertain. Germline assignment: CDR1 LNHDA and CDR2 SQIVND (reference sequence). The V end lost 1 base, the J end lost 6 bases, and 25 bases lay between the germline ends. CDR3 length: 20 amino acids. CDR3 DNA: TGTGCCAGTAGTATAGCTCCCGGGAACACCGCCAACCTGGGTAATTCACCCCTCCACTTT. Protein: CASSIAPGNTANLGNSPLHF.

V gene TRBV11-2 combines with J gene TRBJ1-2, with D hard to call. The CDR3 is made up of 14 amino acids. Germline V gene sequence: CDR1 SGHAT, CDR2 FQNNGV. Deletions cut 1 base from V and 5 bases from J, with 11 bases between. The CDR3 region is CASSLGTERYGYTF. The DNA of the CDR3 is TGTGCCAGCAGCTTAGGCACGGAGAGATATGGCTACACCTTC.

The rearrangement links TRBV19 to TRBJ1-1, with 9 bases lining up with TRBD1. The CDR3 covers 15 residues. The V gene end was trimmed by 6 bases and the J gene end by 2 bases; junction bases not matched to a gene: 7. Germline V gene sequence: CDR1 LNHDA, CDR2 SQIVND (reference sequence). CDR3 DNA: TGTGCCAGTAGGTCTGGGACAGGGAGAAACACTGAAGCTTTCTTT. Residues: CASRSGTGRNTEAFF.